Detailed here is one T cell receptor (beta chain). This entry is derived from a study of blood T cell repertoires in COVID-19. Germline V gene sequence: CDR1 SNHLY, CDR2 FYNNEI. V shed 7 bases and J 5 bases; nucleotides not matched to a gene: 5. This CDR3 has 13 amino acids. Data came from immunoSEQ multiplex PCR; TCRdb stores just in-frame clones and leaves some out. The sample yields 60,000 to 85,000 clones, approximately 85% seen once. The TCR sequence derives from a man aged 60 to 69 with COVID-19, enrolled during active disease. The chain couples TRBV2 to TRBJ1-5; 7 bases match TRBD1. What was sequenced was peripheral blood. Written as DNA, the CDR3 is TGTGCCAGCACCCGACAGGGTGATCAGCCCCAGCATTTT. Protein product: CASTRQGDQPQHF.